This TCR beta chain is from a study of OX40 agonist ivuxolimab in advanced cancers. Study information: From roughly 20 to 85 years was the age range, with a mean of approximately 58 years, and over 70% were male. Around 40% of patients had received prior checkpoint inhibitor therapy. Three individuals attained partial responses, comprising one hepatocellular carcinoma case and two cutaneous melanoma cases.

TCRdb's table, derived via immunoSEQ multiplex PCR, lists solely in-frame clones and lacks some. The sample consists of about 78,000 clones, about 80% of them appearing once. V was pared by 4 bases and J by 0 bases, with 9 bases between. The CDR3 loop spans 14 amino acids. Germline V lookup: CDR1 SNHLY, CDR2 FYNNEI. The specimen was CD4+ or CD8+ T cells sorted from blood, collected in a trial of the OX40 agonist ivuxolimab. The receptor was derived from an adult with an advanced solid tumor such as melanoma, head and neck, liver or kidney cancer. The chain joins TRBV2 to TRBJ1-1; a possible D gene is TRBD1 (6 bases). In nucleotides, the CDR3 is TGTGCCAGCAGTGGGGGACACATGAACACTGAAGCTTTCTTT. As protein: CASSGGHMNTEAFF.